The 13 T cell receptor beta chains listed next were all sequenced from one sample in a study of blood T cell repertoires in COVID-19. The data were produced by immunoSEQ multiplex PCR, yet TCRdb's version contains in-frame clones alone and is incomplete. Among roughly 53,000 clones listed, roughly 77% were seen once. Sequenced material: peripheral blood. Every receptor here comes from a man in his sixties or seventies with active or convalescent COVID-19.

The chain joins TRBV6-2 or TRBV6-3 to TRBJ2-3, with TRBD2 matching 14 bases. This CDR3 comprises 18 residues. V shed 0 bases, J shed 4 bases, and the junction held 6 bases outside the gene matches. Germline V gene sequence: CDR1 MNHEY, CDR2 SVGEGT. The CDR3 sequence: CASSYSRRTSGRPDTQYF. The CDR3 nucleotides are TGTGCCAGCAGTTACTCGAGGCGGACTAGCGGGAGGCCAGATACGCAGTATTTT.

The chain links TRBV6-5 to TRBJ2-3; TRBD2 is a possible D gene (6 bases). Germline V CDR1 and CDR2: MNHEY, SVGAGI. This CDR3 comprises 15 residues. V gave up 5 bases and J gave up 4 bases, with 16 bases separating them. The CDR3 protein is CASSNQRARADTQYF. CDR3 DNA: TGTGCCAGCAGTAACCAGCGGGCTAGGGCAGATACGCAGTATTTT.

A few counts support this clone. In the same sample, other DNA sequences code for this CDR3. The V gene is TRBV3-1 (or the pseudogene TRBV3-2), the J gene TRBJ1-1; D gene ambiguous. V was clipped by 6 bases and J by 7 bases, with 9 bases between them. The CDR3 is 11 amino acids. Germline V gene lookup returns CDR1 LGHDT and CDR2 YNNKEL (reference sequence). The DNA of the CDR3 is TGTGCCAGCAGGGGCGGGAATGAAGCTTTCTTT. Residues: CASRGGNEAFF.

This clone has just a few counts. The rearrangement joins TRBV7-9 to TRBJ2-7, with D perhaps matching TRBD1 (5 bases). V was shortened by 3 bases and J by 0 bases, with 9 bases between the two germline ends. This CDR3 region has 14 residues. Germline values: CDR1 SEHNR, CDR2 FQNEAQ (reference sequence). CDR3 amino acids: CASSFGRVSYEQYF. The CDR3 coding sequence is TGTGCCAGCAGCTTTGGCAGGGTCTCCTACGAGCAGTACTTC.

This chain uses TRBV7-2 with TRBJ2-7; 8 positions agree with TRBD2. J was trimmed by 5 bases and V by 2 bases; bases with no gene match: 5. The germline V gene has CDR1 SGHTA and CDR2 FQGNSA. CDR3 length: 14 amino acids. The CDR3 nucleotides are TGTGCCAGCAGCTTAAGTCAGCGGGAGAACGAGCAGTACTTC. Protein product: CASSLSQRENEQYF.

This clone came up once. The chain recombines TRBV5-1 with TRBJ2-3, with 7 bases that match TRBD1. The V gene end was trimmed by 3 bases and the J gene end by 1 base; junction bases not matched to a gene: 8. Per germline, CDR1 SGHRS and CDR2 YFSETQ. This CDR3 comprises 16 residues. In DNA form, the CDR3 reads TGCGCCAGCAGCTCCCGGACAGGCCGGGGCACAGATACGCAGTATTTT. Translation gives CASSSRTGRGTDTQYF.

V and J are TRBV7-9 and TRBJ2-1; 14 bases map to TRBD2. CDR1 SEHNR and CDR2 FQNEAQ come from the germline V gene (reference sequence). The CDR3 length is 15 residues. J lost 10 bases, V lost 4 bases, and 6 bases had no gene match. CDR3 protein: CASSYGTSGSEEQFF. For the CDR3, the DNA is TGTGCCAGCAGCTACGGGACTAGCGGGAGCGAGGAGCAGTTCTTC.

The chain is built from TRBV19 and TRBJ1-3; perhaps TRBD1 as D (5 bases). Per germline, CDR1 LNHDA and CDR2 SQIVND (reference sequence). CDR3 length: 17 amino acids. V gave up 7 bases and J gave up 0 bases, with 19 bases separating them. The CDR3 coding sequence is TGTGCCAGTATCGCGGGGCTCGGCTTTTCCTCTGGAAACACCATATATTTT. Its translation: CASIAGLGFSSGNTIYF.

J is TRBJ1-5 and V is TRBV28; D is perhaps TRBD1 (6 bases). The CDR3 totals 17 residues. V was trimmed by 6 bases and J by 2 bases, leaving 20 bases between them. The germline gives CDR1 MDHEN, CDR2 SYDVKM. The CDR3 is CASSYLGGGFGNQPQHF. CDR3 coding DNA: TGTGCCAGCAGCTACTTAGGGGGGGGATTCGGCAATCAGCCCCAGCATTTT.

This chain links TRBV2 with TRBJ2-7; 13 bases are shared with TRBD2. Germline CDR1 and CDR2: SNHLY and FYNNEI. Trimming cost V 6 bases and J 4 bases; bases outside gene matches: 6. The CDR3 runs 15 residues. The CDR3 sequence: CASRGTSGVMYEQYF. The CDR3 DNA follows: TGTGCCAGCAGAGGGACTAGCGGGGTCATGTACGAGCAGTACTTC.

This chain uses TRBV18 with TRBJ1-2; 7 bases fit TRBD1. The CDR3 extends over 15 amino acids. The J segment lost 8 bases and the V segment lost 3 bases, leaving 12 bases of the junction unmatched. Germline V gene data show CDR1 as KGHSH and CDR2 as LQKENI. The DNA of the CDR3 is TGTGCCAGCTCACCTGCGACAGGGAGTCAGCGCGGCTACACCTTC. As protein: CASSPATGSQRGYTF.

This clone was recorded a few times. The chain recombines TRBV18 with TRBJ2-7; maybe TRBD1 (5 bases). The V and J ends lost 1 base and 7 bases respectively, with 14 bases between them. Germline CDR1 is KGHSH and CDR2 is LQKENI. This CDR3 spans 14 amino acids. CDR3 nucleotides: TGTGCCAGCTCACCACAGGGGCTGCCGAGGGAGCAGTACTTC. It translates to CASSPQGLPREQYF.

V and J are TRBV25-1 and TRBJ1-4; D not certain. Germline V gene lookup returns CDR1 MGHDK and CDR2 SYGVNS. The CDR3 has 12 amino acids. The ends were cut back, 8 bases at V and 5 bases at J, with 9 bases in the middle. The CDR3: CASRQLNEKLFF. The DNA of the CDR3 is TGTGCCAGCCGCCAGTTGAATGAAAAACTGTTTTTT.